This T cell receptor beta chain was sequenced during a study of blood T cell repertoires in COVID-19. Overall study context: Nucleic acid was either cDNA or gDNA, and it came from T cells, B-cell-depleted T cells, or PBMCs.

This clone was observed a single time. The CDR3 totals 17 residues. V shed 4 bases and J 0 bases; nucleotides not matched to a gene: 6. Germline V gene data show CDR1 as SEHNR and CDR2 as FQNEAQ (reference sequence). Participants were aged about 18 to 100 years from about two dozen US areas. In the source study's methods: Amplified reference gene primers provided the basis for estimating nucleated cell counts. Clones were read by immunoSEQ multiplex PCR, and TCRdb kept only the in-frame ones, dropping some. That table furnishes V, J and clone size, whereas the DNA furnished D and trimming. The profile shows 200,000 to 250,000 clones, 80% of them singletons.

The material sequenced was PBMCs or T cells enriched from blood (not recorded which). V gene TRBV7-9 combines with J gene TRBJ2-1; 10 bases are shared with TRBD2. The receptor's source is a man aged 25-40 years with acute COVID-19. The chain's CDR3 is CASSSSSGGSSYNEQFF. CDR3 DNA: TGTGCCAGCAGCTCCTCTAGCGGGGGAAGCTCCTACAATGAGCAGTTCTTC. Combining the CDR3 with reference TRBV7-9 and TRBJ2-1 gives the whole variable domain DTGVSQNPRHKITKRGQNVTFRCDPISEHNRLYWYRQTLGQGPEFLTYFQNEAQLEKSRLLSDRFSAERPKGSFSTLEIQRTEQGDSAMYLCASSSSSGGSSYNEQFFGPGTRLTVL.